Listed below are T cell receptor beta chains from one sample, sequenced in a study of T cell responses to AZD1222 COVID-19 vaccine. The assay was immunoSEQ multiplex PCR, and TCRdb's table has in-frame clones only and misses some. The data show over 110,000 clones, approximately 87% seen once. The specimen comprised peripheral blood, sampled 28 days after the second AZD1222 dose. All receptors derive from an adult who received the AZD1222 COVID-19 vaccine. CDR3s include the opening cysteine and the closing phenylalanine or tryptophan. D genes are given only for firm matches.

d_call: TRBD1; j_call: TRBJ2-1; v_call: TRBV9; cdr3_aa: CASSGPGQGWNEQFF
d_call: -; j_call: TRBJ1-4; v_call: TRBV5-1; cdr3_aa: CASSLGRVPNEKLFF
d_call: -; j_call: TRBJ1-2; v_call: TRBV6-5; cdr3_aa: CASSYYGQSYGYTF
d_call: -; j_call: TRBJ1-1; v_call: TRBV5-1; cdr3_aa: CASTPQGSGTNTEAFF
d_call: TRBD1; j_call: TRBJ2-5; v_call: TRBV6-2/TRBV6-3; cdr3_aa: CASSYPRTGVRTQYF
d_call: -; j_call: TRBJ1-6; v_call: TRBV7-9; cdr3_aa: CASSLDGQWDSPLHF
d_call: -; j_call: TRBJ2-1; v_call: TRBV7-8; cdr3_aa: CASSRAREQFF
d_call: TRBD1; j_call: TRBJ1-2; v_call: TRBV5-4; cdr3_aa: CASRDTGGSNYGYTF
d_call: -; j_call: TRBJ1-1; v_call: TRBV28; cdr3_aa: CASSGQIGYTEAFF
d_call: TRBD2; j_call: TRBJ2-1; v_call: TRBV27; cdr3_aa: CASNRLAGGDEQFF
d_call: -; j_call: TRBJ1-5; v_call: TRBV14; cdr3_aa: CASSQAVNQPQHF
d_call: -; j_call: TRBJ1-5; v_call: TRBV6-2/TRBV6-3; cdr3_aa: CASSFPGQVSNQPQHF
d_call: -; j_call: TRBJ2-5; v_call: TRBV7-2; cdr3_aa: CASTLALQETQYF
d_call: -; j_call: TRBJ1-1; v_call: TRBV20-1; cdr3_aa: CSARGGTEAFF
d_call: -; j_call: TRBJ1-1; v_call: TRBV9; cdr3_aa: CASSVGRERTEAFF
d_call: TRBD2; j_call: TRBJ2-7; v_call: TRBV4-3; cdr3_aa: CASSQDWTSGYEQYF
d_call: -; j_call: TRBJ1-2; v_call: TRBV5-1; cdr3_aa: CASSEETASYGYTF
d_call: -; j_call: TRBJ2-2; v_call: TRBV5-1; cdr3_aa: CASRRTGELFF
d_call: TRBD1; j_call: TRBJ2-1; v_call: TRBV6-4; cdr3_aa: CASSDGTGGNEQFF
d_call: -; j_call: TRBJ1-1; v_call: TRBV13; cdr3_aa: CASSQWGRTNTEAFF
d_call: -; j_call: TRBJ2-1; v_call: TRBV14; cdr3_aa: CASSQAPSMSEQFF
d_call: -; j_call: TRBJ2-2; v_call: TRBV19; cdr3_aa: CASSASSGTLNTGELFF
d_call: -; j_call: TRBJ2-3; v_call: TRBV28; cdr3_aa: CASSSPSYTDTQYF
d_call: -; j_call: TRBJ2-7; v_call: TRBV5-1; cdr3_aa: CASSLEASSGEQYF
d_call: -; j_call: TRBJ2-4; v_call: TRBV19; cdr3_aa: CASSIPGSTQYF
d_call: TRBD2; j_call: TRBJ2-1; v_call: TRBV9; cdr3_aa: CASSPSGSFYNEQFF
d_call: TRBD2; j_call: TRBJ2-3; v_call: TRBV28; cdr3_aa: CASSLEVAGGTEQYF
d_call: -; j_call: TRBJ1-2; v_call: TRBV5-1; cdr3_aa: CASSPGHRDGYTF
d_call: -; j_call: TRBJ2-7; v_call: TRBV5-1; cdr3_aa: CASSLDGSISYEQYF
d_call: -; j_call: TRBJ2-2; v_call: TRBV2; cdr3_aa: CASSEARWNTGELFF
d_call: -; j_call: TRBJ2-6; v_call: TRBV28; cdr3_aa: CASSPGGHSGANVLTF
d_call: -; j_call: TRBJ1-2; v_call: TRBV5-5; cdr3_aa: CASSLAGYYGYTF
d_call: TRBD1; j_call: TRBJ2-2; v_call: TRBV7-9; cdr3_aa: CASSQTGEANTGELFF
d_call: -; j_call: TRBJ2-1; v_call: TRBV5-5; cdr3_aa: CASSLLGSSYNEQFF
d_call: -; j_call: TRBJ2-3; v_call: TRBV27; cdr3_aa: CASSSLRAGTDTQYF
d_call: -; j_call: TRBJ2-2; v_call: TRBV6-5; cdr3_aa: CASSATNLNTGELFF
d_call: -; j_call: TRBJ2-1; v_call: TRBV29-1; cdr3_aa: CSVADSGHEQFF
d_call: -; j_call: TRBJ2-3; v_call: TRBV10-1; cdr3_aa: CASSAGGNTDTQYF
d_call: TRBD1; j_call: TRBJ1-2; v_call: TRBV30; cdr3_aa: CASDQGAQNGYTF
d_call: TRBD1; j_call: TRBJ1-1; v_call: TRBV10-3; cdr3_aa: CAIGQGGPYEAFF
d_call: TRBD2; j_call: TRBJ2-3; v_call: TRBV7-8; cdr3_aa: CASSLGGTSATDTQYF
d_call: TRBD1; j_call: TRBJ1-2; v_call: TRBV18; cdr3_aa: CASSLQGGSTNYGYTF
d_call: -; j_call: TRBJ1-2; v_call: TRBV6-6; cdr3_aa: CASSPRLSGYTF
d_call: -; j_call: TRBJ2-4; v_call: TRBV15; cdr3_aa: CATSRDRAGLGPSLAKNIQYF